This T cell receptor (beta chain) is from a study of T cell changes during pregnancy in multiple sclerosis. Repertoires were generated with immunoSEQ multiplex PCR, while TCRdb's copy carries only in-frame clones and drops some. The sample carries some 89,000 clones, about 94% recorded once. This clone was seen only once. This CDR3 is built from 15 residues. This chain uses TRBV1 with TRBJ2-7; no check of the table's D call, TRBD1, against the DNA was made. TRBV1 is designated a pseudogene. The input for sequencing was peripheral blood, taken in the third trimester of pregnancy. The source of this sequence is a female donor with multiple sclerosis, enrolled in a pregnancy study. This CDR3 is CTRGSRDRKNYEQYF. Written as DNA, the CDR3 is TGCACCAGGGGGAGTAGGGACAGAAAAAACTACGAGCAGTACTTC.